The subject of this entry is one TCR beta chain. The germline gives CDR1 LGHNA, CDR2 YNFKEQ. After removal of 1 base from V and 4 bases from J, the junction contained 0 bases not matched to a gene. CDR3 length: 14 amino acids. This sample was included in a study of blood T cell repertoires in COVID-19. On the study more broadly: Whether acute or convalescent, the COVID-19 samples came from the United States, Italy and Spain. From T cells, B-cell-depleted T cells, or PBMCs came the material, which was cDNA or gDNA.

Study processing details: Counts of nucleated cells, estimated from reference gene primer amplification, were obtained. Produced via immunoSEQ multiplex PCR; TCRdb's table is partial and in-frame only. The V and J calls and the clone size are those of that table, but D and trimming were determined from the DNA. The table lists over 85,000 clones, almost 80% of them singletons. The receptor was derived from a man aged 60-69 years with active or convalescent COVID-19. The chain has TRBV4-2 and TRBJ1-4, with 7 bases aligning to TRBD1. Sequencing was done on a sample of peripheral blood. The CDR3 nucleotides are TGTGCCAGCAGCCAAGGACAGGGTAATGAAAAACTGTTTTTT. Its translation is CASSQGQGNEKLFF.